The clone carrying this TCR beta chain was seen a few times. V dropped 5 bases and J dropped 6 bases, with 13 bases sitting between them. The germline V gene encodes CDR1 SGHTA and CDR2 FQGTGA. The CDR3 is 13 residues long. The authors built bulk TCR libraries by previously described methods with listed TCR primers. Each CDR3 protein gets one entry after TCRdb re-called the PCR reads with MiXCR. This repertoire shows about 640,000 distinct CDR3 sequences, just under 20% found once; its top ten account for about 0.9%. These data are taken from a study of molecular identifiers for immune sequencing clone quantification. The naive CD8 libraries originated from between roughly 18,000 and 1,000,000 sorted cells and drew on 10%, 30% or 50% RNA. Naive CD8 T cells were sorted, and the gate applied was CD8+CD4-CCR7+CD45RA+.

This receptor was identified in a human donor in good health. Some libraries in this study had Jurkat cell RNA spiked in. What was sequenced was naive CD8+ T cells from blood, with Jurkat cell RNA spiked in. Indicated subset: FACS-sorted CD8+CD4-CCR7+CD45RA+ naive T cells. The chain is built from TRBV7-3 and TRBJ1-2, with D possibly TRBD1 on 6 matching bases. The DNA of the CDR3 is TGTGCCAGCAGCAGAGGGGGGTTGGATGGCTACACCTTC. Translating gives CASSRGGLDGYTF.